The source of this T cell receptor (beta chain) is a study of blood T cells in healthy people across ages. Regarding the study as a whole: Naive CD4+ cells and diversity were both higher in long-lived donors than in aged donors. There was no known CMV status for donors, so expanded clonotype changes were possibly confounded. TCR beta diversity, measured per million T cells, fell in a roughly linear way with age.

A second PCR of roughly 7 to 11 cycles used a sample-barcoded 5' primer and a J-beta primer mix. Sequencing recovered at least 2.5 million CDR3-containing paired-end reads from each sample. A single record per CDR3 protein comes from TCRdb applying MiXCR to the 5' RACE reads. The table shows 1,500,000 or so distinct CDR3 sequences, with under 55% occurring only once. Concerning this clonotype: Antigen unknown.

The CDR3 runs to 13 residues. From germline, CDR1 is MNHEY and CDR2 SVGAGI. The V end was cut by 5 bases, the J end by 11 bases, with 18 bases between. This TCR was recovered from a woman aged 18-29 years in good health. The source material was blood. This chain links TRBV6-5 with TRBJ2-5, with D possibly TRBD2 on 5 matching bases. The DNA for the CDR3 is TGTGCCAGCAGTGACGGGATTCAGAATGAGCAGTACTTC. It translates to CASSDGIQNEQYF.